A single sample gave rise to the 26 T cell receptor beta chains below, sequenced in a study of regulatory T cells in long-lasting Graves disease. Time point specified: newly diagnosed GD, antithyroid drugs for less than 3 months. Following extraction of RNA from PBMCs, that RNA was used to make the TCR library. Construction of TCR beta libraries relied on iRepertoire HTBI primers and on Arm-PCR targeting CDR3 regions. From the multiplex PCR reads, TCRdb called clonotypes with MiXCR, one entry per CDR3 protein. The data hold under 300,000 distinct CDR3 sequences, with 20% to 25% observed a single time. This sample comprised peripheral blood mononuclear cells (PBMCs), obtained at new diagnosis, from a patient treated with antithyroid drugs. Receptors originate from a female donor with Graves disease.

The chain uses TRBV20-1 and TRBJ2-3; 9 bases are shared with TRBD2. The CDR3 is 15 amino acids. The germline V gene encodes CDR1 DFQATT and CDR2 SNEGSKA (reference sequence). After removal of 5 bases from V and 4 bases from J, the junction contained 10 bases not matched to a gene. CDR3 in DNA: TGCAGTGCTTTCCTGCGGGGGGGCAGCCCAGATACGCAGTATTTT. This codes for CSAFLRGGSPDTQYF.

This chain links TRBV5-6 with TRBJ2-1; 11 bases match TRBD1. Per germline, CDR1 SGHDT and CDR2 YYEEEE. J was trimmed by 2 bases and V by 1 base; bases with no gene match: 2. This CDR3 region has 16 residues. CDR3 bases: TGTGCCAGCAGCTTGACGGGACAGGGGGCCTACAATGAGCAGTTCTTC. The encoded protein is CASSLTGQGAYNEQFF.

As to this clonotype: A far larger clone is one nucleotide away, so this likely arose from a read error. This chain uses TRBV7-3 with TRBJ2-7; 15 bases fit TRBD2. V lost 5 bases, J lost 7 bases, and 9 bases stayed unmatched. Germline CDR1 reads SGHTA; CDR2 reads FQGTGA. The CDR3 extends over 16 amino acids. The CDR3 nucleotides are TGTGCCAGCAGCCAGGGGACTAGCGGGGGGTACAATGAGCAGTACTTC. Encoded protein: CASSQGTSGGYNEQYF.

This chain uses TRBV28 with TRBJ2-4; the D gene is possibly TRBD2 (6 bases). CDR3 length: 15 residues. The germline V and J ends were trimmed by 7 bases and 0 bases, with 13 bases remaining between them. Per germline, CDR1 MDHEN and CDR2 SYDVKM. Here the CDR3 DNA reads TGTGCCAGCACCGGAGGGGTTCTAGCCAAAAACATTCAGTACTTC. Its protein is CASTGGVLAKNIQYF.

There are many counts of this clonotype. The rearrangement links TRBV5-4 to TRBJ2-3, with D uncertain. Deletions cut 0 bases from V and 0 bases from J, with 8 bases between. Germline CDR1 reads SGHNT; CDR2 reads YYREEE (reference sequence). This CDR3 has 15 amino acids. The CDR3 DNA reads TGTGCCAGCAGCTTGGAGGGATTTAGCACAGATACGCAGTATTTT. Translating it yields CASSLEGFSTDTQYF.

This clonotype was recorded many times. This sequence joins TRBV3-1 and TRBJ2-5, with D perhaps being TRBD1 or TRBD2 (5 bases each). CDR1 and CDR2 (germline): LGHDT, YNNKEL (reference sequence). The CDR3 is 15 amino acids. The V end lost 6 bases, the J end lost 0 bases, and 14 bases lay between the germline ends. As DNA, the CDR3 is TGTGCCAGCAGGCCGGGACCCGAGTACCAAGAGACCCAGTACTTC. It yields the protein CASRPGPEYQETQYF.

In its sample, this clonotype was seen many times. CDR3 sequence reads: CASSPTMADTQYF. Written as DNA, the CDR3 is TGTGCCAGCAGCCCCACGATGGCAGATACGCAGTATTTT. The chain combines TRBV11-3 with TRBJ2-3; the D is unclear. Germline V CDR1 and CDR2: SGHNT, YENEEA. The CDR3 is made up of 13 amino acids. V was cut by 5 bases and J by 4 bases, with 10 bases left in between.

In this sample, this clonotype turned up a few times. The chain couples TRBV5-5 to TRBJ1-5, with 8 bases identical to TRBD1. The ends lost 0 bases at V and 2 bases at J; junction bases unmatched: 1. Germline V gene sequence: CDR1 SGHKS, CDR2 YYEKEE (reference sequence). This CDR3 has 15 residues. The CDR3 coding sequence is TGTGCCAGCAGCTTGGAGACAGGGGGCAATCAGCCCCAGCATTTT. It translates to CASSLETGGNQPQHF.

There are many counts of this clonotype. The rearrangement links TRBV10-3 to TRBJ2-3; TRBD2 is a possible D gene (6 bases). The germline V and J ends were trimmed by 7 bases and 0 bases, with 11 bases remaining between them. Germline V CDR1 and CDR2: ENHRY, SYGVKD. The CDR3 runs to 14 residues. DNA of the CDR3: TGTGCCATCACCGAGAGCGGGAGCACAGATACGCAGTATTTT. This sequence encodes CAITESGSTDTQYF.

A word on this clonotype: One junction end disagrees with the germline gene, perhaps due to a read error. The chain links TRBV24-1 to TRBJ2-6; D gene uncertain. The germline CDR1 and CDR2 sequences are KGHDR and SFDVKD. The CDR3 sequence is 15 residues long. The CDR3 sequence is CATRDLGSGANVLTF. The CDR3 DNA follows: TGTGCCACCAGGGATTTGGGATCTGGGGCCAACGTCCTGACTTTC.

The rearrangement uses TRBV20-1 and TRBJ1-2, with a weak D call TRBD1 (5 bases). CDR3 length equals 12 residues. The V and J ends lost 0 bases and 10 bases respectively, with 12 bases between them. Germline V lookup: CDR1 DFQATT, CDR2 SNEGSKA (reference sequence). CDR3 coding DNA: TGCAGTGCTAGAGATCGACAGTCTTACTACACCTTC. It yields the protein CSARDRQSYYTF.

This clonotype came up many times. This chain connects TRBV28 to TRBJ2-2; TRBD1 aligns across 7 bases. This CDR3 has 15 amino acids. Germline CDR1 reads MDHEN; CDR2 reads SYDVKM. V lost 2 bases, J lost 7 bases, and 7 bases stayed unmatched. This CDR3 reads CASSLDHRGSGELFF. The CDR3 DNA reads TGTGCCAGCAGTTTAGACCACAGGGGAAGCGGGGAGCTGTTTTTT.

This clonotype turned up a few times. DNA of the CDR3: TGTGCCAGCAGCCAAGGGCAGGGGTCTCAGCCCCAGCATTTT. It translates to CASSQGQGSQPQHF. The J gene is TRBJ1-5, the V gene TRBV14, with a possible D match to TRBD1 (6 bases). CDR3 size: 14 residues. The germline V and J ends were trimmed by 1 base and 6 bases, with 10 bases remaining between them. Per germline, CDR1 SGHDN and CDR2 FVKESK.

This clonotype was found many times. V is TRBV7-2 and J is TRBJ2-7; D call uncertain. Germline V gene data show CDR1 as SGHTA and CDR2 as FQGNSA. This CDR3 contains 12 residues. V lost 4 bases and J 2 bases, leaving 6 bases between the germline ends. The CDR3 region has the DNA TGTGCCAGCAGCTCACCGGCCTACGAGCAGTACTTC. Its protein is CASSSPAYEQYF.

Notes on this clonotype: A read error may be the cause here, since a much bigger clone is one base away. V gene TRBV27 combines with J gene TRBJ2-2; D might be TRBD2 (5 bases). Looked up from germline, CDR1 is MNHEY and CDR2 is SMNVEV (reference sequence). Trimming stripped 8 bases from V and 7 bases from J, with 17 bases between. The CDR3 spans 14 residues. CDR3: CASRPGIGDGELFF. CDR3 nucleotides: TGTGCCAGCCGGCCCGGGATTGGCGACGGGGAGCTGTTTTTT.

This clonotype was found once. A much larger clonotype is one base distant, so this may be a read error. The CDR3 end shows no conserved phenylalanine or tryptophan, and so a read error is likely. This chain connects TRBV6-1 to TRBJ1-1, with unresolved D. There are 12 residues in the CDR3. Germline loops: CDR1 MNHNS, CDR2 SASEGT. V was shortened by 6 bases and J by 9 bases, with 14 bases between the two germline ends. The CDR3 loop reads CASSPGSRQAFL. DNA for the CDR3: TGTGCCAGCAGCCCTGGGTCCCGTCAAGCTTTCCTT.

This rearrangement joins TRBV6-2 or TRBV6-3 to TRBJ2-4; D may be TRBD1 (7 bases). The V end was cut by 5 bases, the J end by 3 bases, with 17 bases between. This CDR3 contains 16 residues. The germline V gene encodes CDR1 MNHEY and CDR2 SVGEGT. CDR3 region: CASSGWDSGGKNIQYF. The CDR3 bases are TGTGCCAGCAGTGGTTGGGACTCAGGGGGCAAAAACATTCAGTACTTC.

This clonotype was observed at least ten times. This sequence joins TRBV7-9 and TRBJ1-4, with D possibly matching TRBD1 (6 bases). V was cut by 8 bases and J by 6 bases, with 16 bases left in between. The CDR3 is made up of 14 amino acids. The germline V gene encodes CDR1 SEHNR and CDR2 FQNEAQ (reference sequence). The DNA of the CDR3 is TGTGCCAGCTCAATACAGGGATATGATGAAAAACTGTTTTTT. Residues: CASSIQGYDEKLFF.

In its sample, this clonotype was seen many times. Here the CDR3 reads CASSPSQGVGELFF. The CDR3 coding sequence is TGTGCCAGTAGTCCCTCCCAGGGTGTCGGGGAGCTGTTTTTT. V usage is TRBV19 and J usage is TRBJ2-2; possibly TRBD1 for D (5 bases). Trimming left V 5 bases short and J 7 bases short, with 14 bases between. The CDR3 contains 14 residues. The germline CDR1 and CDR2 sequences are LNHDA and SQIVND (reference sequence).

About this clonotype itself: Here the CDR3 omits its conserved ending phenylalanine or tryptophan, so a read error is the likely source. The chain couples TRBV7-2 to TRBJ2-3; D ambiguous. The V end was cut by 0 bases, the J end by 0 bases, with 1 base between. The germline V gene has CDR1 SGHTA and CDR2 FQGNSA. The CDR3 contains 13 residues. In DNA form, the CDR3 reads TGTGCCAGCAGCTTAGCAAGCACAGATACGCAGTATTCT. It yields the protein CASSLASTDTQYS.

This chain joins TRBV7-9 and TRBJ2-1; 9 bases are shared with TRBD2. This CDR3 is 15 amino acids long. Germline trimming cut 5 bases from V and 5 bases from J; bases unmatched to any gene: 7. Germline assignment: CDR1 SEHNR and CDR2 FQNEAQ (reference sequence). CDR3 sequence: CASSMGLAAHNEQFF. The DNA of the CDR3 is TGTGCCAGCAGCATGGGACTAGCAGCCCACAATGAGCAGTTCTTC.

There are many counts of this clonotype. The V call is TRBV18, the J call TRBJ1-1, with TRBD1 matching 11 bases. In germline, CDR1 is KGHSH, CDR2 LQKENI. This CDR3 contains 14 residues. V shed 8 bases and J 6 bases; nucleotides not matched to a gene: 8. The CDR3 nucleotides read TGTGCCAGCACTGAGGACAGGGGGCTCGCTGAAGCTTTCTTT. The encoded protein is CASTEDRGLAEAFF.

This clonotype was seen just once. One base away lies a much larger clone, so this may be a sequencing read error. The chain joins TRBV4-2 to TRBJ2-1, with 7 bases matching TRBD2. This CDR3 comprises 16 residues. The germline V gene has CDR1 LGHNA and CDR2 YNFKEQ. CDR3 in DNA: TGTACCAGCAGCCAAGAAACGGCGGGAGAGGGCGGTGAGCAGTTCTTC. Protein: CTSSQETAGEGGEQFF.

The CDR3 DNA follows: TGCGCCAGCAGCTTGGTACTAAGGGCCACAGATACGCAGTATTTT. Protein: CASSLVLRATDTQYF. The chain couples TRBV5-1 to TRBJ2-3; D gene unclear. V lost 0 bases and J lost 2, with 10 bases in between. The CDR3 is made up of 15 amino acids. Germline-derived CDR1 and CDR2 are SGHRS and YFSETQ.

V is TRBV5-6 and J is TRBJ1-1, with TRBD1 matching 7 bases. V trimming: 3 bases; J trimming: 2 bases; junction bases outside the gene matches: 7. From germline, CDR1 is SGHDT and CDR2 YYEEEE. This CDR3 has 15 residues. In DNA, the CDR3 is TGTGCCAGCAGCTCGCCGACAGGGTACAACACTGAAGCTTTCTTT. Amino acid sequence: CASSSPTGYNTEAFF.

This clonotype was seen many times. This rearrangement joins TRBV6-2 or TRBV6-3 to TRBJ2-1; TRBD2 agrees at 9 bases. The CDR3 contains 16 residues. J lost 6 bases, V lost 2 bases, and 8 bases had no gene match. Germline CDR1 is MNHEY and CDR2 is SVGEGT. The CDR3 protein is CASSYAAGGLPNEQFF. In DNA, the CDR3 is TGTGCCAGCAGTTACGCTGCGGGAGGGCTACCCAATGAGCAGTTCTTC.